These 4 T cell receptor beta chains were all obtained from the same sample, sequenced in a study of CD8 T cells in Susac syndrome. With random hexamers, reverse transcription was performed on about 0.5 to 1 ug of RNA. TCRdb reprocessed the immunoSEQ multiplex PCR reads via MiXCR and lists one record per CDR3 protein. The sample holds 330,000 or so distinct CDR3 sequences, about nine tenths seen once. The sequenced material came from CD8+ T cells from PBMCs. The receptors stem from a human donor with multiple sclerosis.

The J gene is TRBJ2-1, the V gene TRBV2, with 9 bases fitting TRBD1. V gave up 0 bases and J gave up 0 bases; unmatched junction bases: 15. The CDR3 is made up of 21 amino acids. Germline CDR1 is SNHLY and CDR2 is FYNNEI. CDR3 protein: CASSEAPGQGQILSSYNEQFF. For the CDR3, the DNA is TGTGCCAGCAGTGAAGCTCCTGGACAGGGGCAGATACTATCCTCCTACAATGAGCAGTTCTTC.

This sequence joins TRBV7-9 and TRBJ2-7; D is ambiguous. V gave up 5 bases and J gave up 3 bases, with 20 bases separating them. Germline CDR1 is SEHNR and CDR2 is FQNEAQ (reference sequence). This CDR3 comprises 16 residues. The CDR3 sequence: CASSPTDIGWDYEQYF. The CDR3 DNA is TGTGCCAGCAGCCCGACGGATATTGGCTGGGACTACGAGCAGTACTTC.

This clonotype was found a few times. The chain has TRBV2 and TRBJ2-7; 7 bases match TRBD1. The CDR3 extends over 13 amino acids. Germline V lookup: CDR1 SNHLY, CDR2 FYNNEI. V was pared by 3 bases and J by 2 bases, with 1 base of the junction left unmatched. The CDR3 DNA follows: TGTGCCAGCAGTGAGCAGGGGGCCTACGAGCAGTACTTC. This codes for CASSEQGAYEQYF.

This chain links TRBV2 with TRBJ1-5; D remains unclear. The CDR3 contains 14 residues. Germline V gene data show CDR1 as SNHLY and CDR2 as FYNNEI. Between the trimmed V and J ends, which lost 7 bases and 0 bases, there was a span of 10 bases. This chain's CDR3 is CASTRADSNQPQHF. The CDR3 DNA reads TGTGCCAGCACCCGAGCCGATAGCAATCAGCCCCAGCATTTT.